This passage covers 29 T cell receptor beta chains from one sample sequenced in a study of cytomegalovirus exposure and HLA in healthy donors (dated by TCRdb to the late 2010s). The library was produced with the immunoSEQ multiplex PCR assay. For the multiplex PCR, a mixture combining 60 forward primers for TCR Vbeta segments and 13 reverse primers for TCR Jbeta segments was used. TCRdb re-hosts the immuneACCESS table, in-frame sequences only. Its copies lack some clones; in the studies checked, an unresolved V gene accounts for under half of them, and the cause for the rest is not known. The table for this sample shows 100,000 to 150,000 clones. The top ten constitute roughly 1.4% of the sample. Sequencing was carried out using PBMCs. The receptors here all came from a middle-aged woman in good health and CMV-seronegative.

J is TRBJ1-1 and V is TRBV5-1; no definite D call. In germline, CDR1 is SGHRS, CDR2 YFSETQ. CDR3 length equals 13 residues. Trimming removed 2 bases from V and 11 bases from J, with 16 bases in between. CDR3 coding DNA: TGCGCCAGCAGCTTAGGTCTAGGAATAAATGCTTTCTTT. Amino acid sequence: CASSLGLGINAFF. The variable domain in full, with the rest retrieved from reference TRBV5-1 and TRBJ1-1, is KAGVTQTPRYLIKTRGQQVTLSCSPISGHRSVSWYQQTPGQGLQFLFEYFSETQRNKGNFPGRFSGRQFSNSRSEMNVSTLELGDSALYLCASSLGLGINAFFGQGTRLTVV.

This chain joins TRBV5-1 and TRBJ2-1; no clear D gene. The CDR3 totals 14 residues. Trimming took 1 base from V and 5 from J, leaving 10 bases between them. Germline-derived CDR1 and CDR2 are SGHRS and YFSETQ. CDR3 coding DNA: TGCGCCAGCAGCTTGCAGGTCGTGGACAATGAGCAGTTCTTC. Protein sequence: CASSLQVVDNEQFF.

The chain carries TRBV5-1 and TRBJ2-2, with D maybe TRBD2 (7 bases). The CDR3 has 15 residues. CDR1 is SGHRS, CDR2 YFSETQ, per germline. V was clipped by 4 bases and J by 3 bases, with 13 bases between them. CDR3 amino acids: CASSSRGAYTGELFF. DNA of the CDR3: TGCGCCAGCAGCAGTCGGGGGGCTTACACCGGGGAGCTGTTTTTT.

The chain carries TRBV9 and TRBJ2-1; D gene ambiguous. The length of the CDR3 is 16 residues. Germline V gene lookup returns CDR1 SGDLS and CDR2 YYNGEE. Trimming left V 5 bases short and J 5 bases short, with 20 bases between. The CDR3 DNA sequence: TGTGCCAGCAGTCTCCTCCACGGGTCTCTTGACAATGAGCAGTTCTTC. The encoded protein is CASSLLHGSLDNEQFF.

The J gene is TRBJ2-7, the V gene TRBV27; 8 positions agree with TRBD1. V was pared by 9 bases and J by 6 bases, with 13 bases of the junction left unmatched. Germline loops: CDR1 MNHEY, CDR2 SMNVEV (reference sequence). The length of the CDR3 is 14 residues. CDR3 sequence: CASRKRLGTGEQYF. The CDR3 nucleotides are TGTGCCAGTCGTAAAAGACTGGGGACAGGCGAGCAGTACTTC.

As regards this clone: Its ends do not fully match the called genes, so a read error is possible. The chain has TRBV7-7 and TRBJ1-1, with D unresolved. The CDR3 covers 13 residues. Germline V gene sequence: CDR1 SSHAT, CDR2 FNYEAQ (reference sequence). CDR3 coding DNA: TGTGCTAGCAGCTTAGAGGAGGGCACTGAAGCTTTCTTT. It specifies CASSLEEGTEAFF.

As to this clone: The sample contains more than one DNA sequence encoding this CDR3. The rearrangement joins TRBV10-3 to TRBJ1-1; 7 bases map to TRBD1. CDR1 ENHRY and CDR2 SYGVKD come from the germline V gene. The junction had 0 bases not matched to a gene; V was cut back by 4 bases and J by 1 base. This CDR3 spans 13 amino acids. CDR3 in DNA: TGTGCCATCAGTGGGACAGGGAACACTGAAGCTTTCTTT. As protein: CAISGTGNTEAFF.

About this clone: This sample includes further DNA sequences coding for the same CDR3. The chain has TRBV18 and TRBJ1-1, with TRBD1 matching 8 bases. The germline V gene has CDR1 KGHSH and CDR2 LQKENI. This CDR3 spans 15 amino acids. V dropped 3 bases and J dropped 0; count of bases not matched to a gene: 3. CDR3 loop: CASSPSTGVNTEAFF. For the CDR3, the DNA is TGTGCCAGCTCACCTTCGACAGGGGTGAACACTGAAGCTTTCTTT.

On this clone itself: One junction end does not reproduce the germline sequence, and a read error may be involved. The chain joins TRBV5-1 to TRBJ1-1, with D possibly matching TRBD1 (5 bases). Germline CDR1 is SGHRS and CDR2 is YFSETQ. The CDR3 consists of 14 residues. The CDR3 is CASSLDGGNTEASF. CDR3 nucleotide sequence: TGCGCCAGCAGCTTGGATGGGGGGAACACTGAAGCTTCCTTT.

This chain connects TRBV10-3 to TRBJ1-1, with D possibly being TRBD1 (6 bases). CDR3 length equals 13 residues. Germline V gene data show CDR1 as ENHRY and CDR2 as SYGVKD. V shed 4 bases and J shed 3 bases, with 9 bases lying between them. CDR3 amino acids: CAISVDRYTEAFF. CDR3 nucleotides: TGTGCCATCAGTGTGGACAGATACACTGAAGCTTTCTTT.

CDR3 loop: CASSLVGSGRESFF. CDR3 DNA: TGTGCCAGCAGCTTAGTGGGATCGGGGAGGGAATCTTTCTTT. The chain employs TRBV7-2 and TRBJ1-1, with D uncertain. CDR1 and CDR2 from the germline V gene are SGHTA and FQGNSA. Trimming removed 1 base from V and 12 bases from J, with 18 bases in between. The CDR3 is 14 amino acids.

This rearrangement joins TRBV7-2 to TRBJ2-7, with unresolved D. There are 14 residues in the CDR3. Germline assignment: CDR1 SGHTA and CDR2 FQGNSA. V gave up 2 bases and J gave up 2 bases, with 10 bases separating them. The CDR3 coding sequence is TGTGCCAGCAGCTTATTAGGCGGTGCCTACGAGCAGTACTTC. Translating gives CASSLLGGAYEQYF.

The chain combines TRBV6-6 with TRBJ2-7, with 8 bases aligning to TRBD1. J lost 4 bases, V lost 6 bases, and 14 bases had no gene match. The CDR3 is 16 residues long. Germline loops: CDR1 MNHNY, CDR2 SVGAGI (reference sequence). The CDR3 coding sequence is TGTGCCAGCAGCCCCTCGACAGGGGCTACTTCGTACGAGCAGTACTTC. Its translation: CASSPSTGATSYEQYF.

The CDR3 is CSVSLDLTYEQYF. The CDR3 nucleotides read TGCAGCGTTTCTTTGGACTTAACCTACGAGCAGTACTTC. The chain has TRBV29-1 and TRBJ2-7; possibly TRBD2 for D (5 bases). Germline CDR1 is SQVTM and CDR2 is ANQGSEA. The CDR3 consists of 13 residues. Between the trimmed V and J ends, which lost 5 bases and 2 bases, there was a span of 13 bases.

The chain couples TRBV6-6 to TRBJ2-5; D gene ambiguous. Judging by the DNA end, TRBJ2-7 fits better; the J call may be wrong. The germline V gene encodes CDR1 MNHNY and CDR2 SVGAGI (reference sequence). The CDR3 is made up of 14 amino acids. CDR3 nucleotides: TGTGCCAGCTCTTCCCCAGGAACGACCTACGAGCAGTACTTC. Amino acid sequence: CASSSPGTTYEQYF.

This rearrangement joins TRBV7-2 to TRBJ1-6; perhaps TRBD1 as D (6 bases). Trimming shortened V by 5 bases and J by 7 bases, and 18 bases separated the two germline ends. CDR3 size: 16 residues. Per germline, CDR1 SGHTA and CDR2 FQGNSA. CDR3 bases: TGTGCCAGCAGCCCCCGTAGGGGGGGTAACAATTCACCCCTCCACTTT. Protein: CASSPRRGGNNSPLHF.

The gene calls are TRBV7-6 and TRBJ2-1; the D gene is possibly TRBD2 (6 bases). Germline loops: CDR1 SGHVS, CDR2 FNYEAQ. The length of the CDR3 is 11 residues. Trimming pared 4 bases from V and 10 bases from J, leaving 8 bases between. The CDR3 protein is CASSSGREQFF. The CDR3 nucleotides are TGTGCCAGCAGCTCAGGGAGGGAGCAGTTCTTC.

The V gene is TRBV19, the J gene TRBJ1-2, with TRBD1 identical over 9 bases. The CDR3 runs 17 residues. Germline-derived CDR1 and CDR2 are LNHDA and SQIVND (reference sequence). V shed 6 bases, J shed 6 bases, and the junction held 17 bases outside the gene matches. CDR3 sequence reads: CASSTAPGTGIVHGYTF. The CDR3 DNA follows: TGTGCCAGTAGCACCGCCCCCGGGACAGGGATCGTGCATGGCTACACCTTC.

This chain links TRBV13 with TRBJ1-2; D gene unclear. Per germline, CDR1 PRHDT and CDR2 FYEKMQ (reference sequence). The CDR3 is 15 amino acids. V shed 3 bases and J shed 1 base, with 12 bases lying between them. The CDR3 DNA follows: TGTGCCAGCAGCTTCCGGGATTCCAATAACTATGGCTACACCTTC. Residues: CASSFRDSNNYGYTF.

The rearrangement links TRBV5-4 to TRBJ1-2; 12 bases line up with TRBD1. The CDR3 is 14 residues long. Trimming at V came to 4 bases and at J to 8 bases, leaving 6 bases not matched to a gene. CDR1 SGHNT and CDR2 YYREEE come from the germline V gene (reference sequence). CDR3 amino acids: CASSPGTGGRGYTF. CDR3 in DNA: TGTGCCAGCAGCCCCGGGACAGGGGGCCGGGGCTACACCTTC. The whole variable domain, remainder taken from reference TRBV5-4 and TRBJ1-2, is ETGVTQSPTHLIKTRGQQVTLRCSSQSGHNTVSWYQQALGQGPQFIFQYYREEENGRGNFPPRFSGLQFPNYSSELNVNALELDDSALYLCASSPGTGGRGYTFGSGTRLTVV.

The chain is built from TRBV19 and TRBJ1-5; 12 bases are shared with TRBD1. V was clipped by 3 bases and J by 4 bases; unmatched bases: 4. CDR1 LNHDA and CDR2 SQIVND come from the germline V gene (reference sequence). This CDR3 region has 16 residues. CDR3 DNA: TGTGCCAGTAGTATCCGGGACAGGGGGCGAAATCAGCCCCAGCATTTT. Translated: CASSIRDRGRNQPQHF.

The V gene is TRBV6-5, the J gene TRBJ1-2, with 7 bases fitting TRBD1. V was clipped by 0 bases and J by 4 bases; unmatched bases: 8. The length of the CDR3 is 16 residues. Germline CDR1 is MNHEY and CDR2 is SVGAGI. CDR3 in amino acids: CASSYSITTGTYGYTF. DNA of the CDR3: TGTGCCAGCAGTTACTCCATCACGACAGGGACCTATGGCTACACCTTC.

V is TRBV4-1 and J is TRBJ1-3; possible D gene TRBD1, 5 bases. The CDR3 has 18 residues. The V end was cut by 1 base, the J end by 0 bases, with 16 bases between. In germline, CDR1 is MGHRA, CDR2 YSYEKL. The CDR3 DNA follows: TGCGCCAGCAGCCAAGGCGGGAGGGGAGTTAGCTCTGGAAACACCATATATTTT. It is translated as CASSQGGRGVSSGNTIYF.

This chain connects TRBV2 to TRBJ2-7; 8 bases align to TRBD1. V was pared by 4 bases and J by 4 bases, with 3 bases of the junction left unmatched. Germline V gene data show CDR1 as SNHLY and CDR2 as FYNNEI. The CDR3 loop spans 13 amino acids. The CDR3, as DNA: TGTGCCAGCAGTGGGACAGGGACATACGAGCAGTACTTC. It is translated as CASSGTGTYEQYF.

This chain connects TRBV7-3 to TRBJ2-4; TRBD2 might be the D (7 bases). Looked up from germline, CDR1 is SGHTA and CDR2 is FQGTGA. V gave up 4 bases and J gave up 8 bases, with 18 bases separating them. The CDR3 has 15 amino acids. The CDR3 here is CASSSNSGGADIQYF. The CDR3 nucleotides read TGTGCCAGCAGCTCCAACTCTGGGGGGGCGGACATTCAGTACTTC. Using reference TRBV7-3 and TRBJ2-4 for the parts outside the CDR3, the full variable domain is GAGVSQTPSNKVTEKGKYVELRCDPISGHTALYWYRQSLGQGPEFLIYFQGTGAADDSGLPNDRFFAVRPEGSVSTLKIQRTERGDSAVYLCASSSNSGGADIQYFGAGTRLSVL.

The V call is TRBV27, the J call TRBJ1-2; TRBD1 matches at 8 bases. The CDR3 spans 16 residues. Germline-derived CDR1 and CDR2 are MNHEY and SMNVEV (reference sequence). V trimming: 2 bases; J trimming: 6 bases; junction bases outside the gene matches: 11. CDR3 in DNA: TGTGCCAGCAGTTTAGAACGGACAGGGAGGGGACATGGCTACACCTTC. This encodes CASSLERTGRGHGYTF.

This rearrangement joins TRBV14 to TRBJ2-4; D unresolved. The germline V gene encodes CDR1 SGHDN and CDR2 FVKESK. V lost 4 bases and J 0 bases, leaving 7 bases between the germline ends. The CDR3 totals 14 residues. CDR3: CASSPTIAKNIQYF. CDR3 coding DNA: TGTGCCAGCAGCCCAACAATAGCCAAAAACATTCAGTACTTC.

CDR3 sequence: CASSYSKATYEQYF. In DNA form, the CDR3 reads TGTGCCAGCAGTTACTCGAAAGCAACCTACGAGCAGTACTTC. V gene TRBV6-5 combines with J gene TRBJ2-7, with unresolved D. V shed 0 bases and J shed 2 bases, with 8 bases lying between them. From germline, CDR1 is MNHEY and CDR2 SVGAGI. The CDR3 runs to 14 residues.

V and J are TRBV5-1 and TRBJ2-1; 12 bases match TRBD2. The CDR3 extends over 16 amino acids. V shed 4 bases, J shed 8 bases, and the junction held 10 bases outside the gene matches. The germline V gene has CDR1 SGHRS and CDR2 YFSETQ. CDR3 in DNA: TGCGCCAGCAGCATATCTAGCGGGGGGGCAAGGGATGAGCAGTTCTTC. This translates into CASSISSGGARDEQFF.